What follows are 15 T cell receptor beta chains derived from one specimen sequenced in a study of shared clonotypes between healthy human individuals. Some clones are missing from TCRdb's copy, which holds only in-frame ones; the method was immunoSEQ multiplex PCR. Altogether 1.5 million to 1.9 million clones are present, 95% to 99% being singletons, with the ten largest covering 0.4% to 0.45%. Source material: naive CD4+ T cells sorted from blood. Sample subset: CD45RA+ positively selected. The receptors shown here come from a man aged 25 to 45 in good health.

The chain uses TRBV13 and TRBJ2-7, with D perhaps matching TRBD2 (5 bases). The CDR3 runs to 14 residues. Germline V gene sequence: CDR1 PRHDT, CDR2 FYEKMQ (reference sequence). Trimming shortened V by 5 bases and J by 2 bases, and 13 bases separated the two germline ends. The CDR3 protein is CASSPRGRAYEQYF. As DNA, the CDR3 is TGTGCCAGCAGCCCTCGGGGTAGGGCCTACGAGCAGTACTTC.

The CDR3 protein is CASSRGDGGDTQYF. The CDR3 DNA reads as TGCGCCAGCAGCCGAGGAGACGGGGGAGATACGCAGTATTTT. The chain joins TRBV5-1 to TRBJ2-3; possibly TRBD2 for D (6 bases). V was trimmed by 4 bases and J by 5 bases, leaving 14 bases between them. This CDR3 has 14 residues. Per the germline V gene, CDR1 is SGHRS and CDR2 is YFSETQ.

V and J are TRBV29-1 and TRBJ2-7; 8 bases match TRBD2. J gave up 3 bases and V 6 bases, and 7 bases lay outside the gene matches. The CDR3 has 13 amino acids. Germline values: CDR1 SQVTM, CDR2 ANQGSEA. The CDR3 loop is CSVLADGGYEQYF. Written as DNA, the CDR3 is TGCAGCGTACTAGCGGACGGGGGCTACGAGCAGTACTTC.

The chain links TRBV6-5 to TRBJ1-1; tentative D call: TRBD1 (5 bases). V shed 7 bases and J shed 1 base, with 10 bases lying between them. The CDR3 has 13 residues. CDR1 is MNHEY, CDR2 SVGAGI, per germline. CDR3 bases: TGTGCCAGCATTGGGGCGACGAACACTGAAGCTTTCTTT. It specifies CASIGATNTEAFF.

V usage is TRBV5-4 and J usage is TRBJ2-7; the match to TRBD1 covers 10 bases. Germline trimming cut 3 bases from V and 1 base from J; bases unmatched to any gene: 13. Germline V lookup: CDR1 SGHNT, CDR2 YYREEE (reference sequence). The CDR3 is 18 residues long. CDR3 residues: CASSSWLGDRGVSYEQYF. In DNA form, the CDR3 reads TGTGCCAGCAGCTCTTGGTTAGGGGACAGGGGTGTGTCCTACGAGCAGTACTTC.

The chain has TRBV9 and TRBJ2-1; 7 bases align to TRBD2. Per the germline V gene, CDR1 is SGDLS and CDR2 is YYNGEE. The V gene end was trimmed by 4 bases and the J gene end by 6 bases; junction bases not matched to a gene: 10. CDR3 size: 15 residues. This CDR3 is CASSTRLAGINEQFF. CDR3 coding DNA: TGTGCCAGCAGCACCCGACTAGCCGGTATCAATGAGCAGTTCTTC.

The chain has TRBV6-1 and TRBJ2-6, with 10 bases aligning to TRBD1. The CDR3 contains 17 residues. The V gene end was trimmed by 4 bases and the J gene end by 1 base; junction bases not matched to a gene: 4. Germline V CDR1 and CDR2: MNHNS, SASEGT. The CDR3 nucleotides read TGTGCCAGCAGTGCGGGACAGGGGAAGTCTGGGGCCAACGTCCTGACTTTC. Its translation: CASSAGQGKSGANVLTF.

This clone was counted once. The sample holds other DNA sequences that translate to the same CDR3. V is TRBV5-1 and J is TRBJ1-1; the D gene is possibly TRBD1 (6 bases). Trimming removed 2 bases at V and 1 base at J, with 9 bases between. The germline V gene has CDR1 SGHRS and CDR2 YFSETQ. This CDR3 is built from 14 residues. The CDR3 DNA sequence: TGCGCCAGCAGCTTAGGACAGCCGAACACTGAAGCTTTCTTT. It codes for CASSLGQPNTEAFF.

This chain links TRBV5-6 with TRBJ2-1; D is unclear. Trimming pared 0 bases from V and 6 bases from J, leaving 4 bases between. The CDR3 is 12 amino acids. CDR1 is SGHDT, CDR2 YYEEEE, per germline. The CDR3 nucleotides are TGTGCCAGCAGCTTGGGCCTCAATGAGCAGTTCTTC. It specifies CASSLGLNEQFF. The whole variable domain, filled in from reference TRBV5-6 and TRBJ2-1, reads DAGVTQSPTHLIKTRGQQVTLRCSPKSGHDTVSWYQQALGQGPQFIFQYYEEEERQRGNFPDRFSGHQFPNYSSELNVNALLLGDSALYLCASSLGLNEQFFGPGTRLTVL.

The chain links TRBV7-2 to TRBJ1-5, with TRBD1 as a possible D gene (6 bases). Germline V lookup: CDR1 SGHTA, CDR2 FQGNSA. This CDR3 region has 16 residues. The ends were cut back, 1 base at V and 1 base at J, with 11 bases in the middle. The CDR3 sequence: CASSLEKGGSNQPQHF. CDR3 in DNA: TGTGCCAGCAGCTTAGAAAAGGGGGGGAGCAATCAGCCCCAGCATTTT.

V and J are TRBV18 and TRBJ2-5; 7 bases fit TRBD2. V lost 1 base and J lost 2; bases outside the gene matches: 4. The CDR3 runs to 15 residues. The germline V gene encodes CDR1 KGHSH and CDR2 LQKENI. The CDR3 loop is CASSPQGGAQETQYF. Here the CDR3 DNA reads TGTGCCAGCTCACCACAGGGAGGGGCTCAAGAGACCCAGTACTTC.

The V and J genes are TRBV9 and TRBJ1-2; D is perhaps TRBD1 (5 bases). Looked up from germline, CDR1 is SGDLS and CDR2 is YYNGEE. This CDR3 is 14 amino acids long. V was trimmed by 3 bases and J by 5 bases, leaving 14 bases between them. As DNA, the CDR3 is TGTGCCAGCAGCGGCCCCGGGGGGGAGTATGGCTACACCTTC. It yields the protein CASSGPGGEYGYTF.

The chain combines TRBV5-4 with TRBJ1-1, with 8 bases that match TRBD1. Germline V CDR1 and CDR2: SGHNT, YYREEE (reference sequence). This CDR3 has 14 residues. J lost 5 bases, V lost 2 bases, and 5 bases had no gene match. CDR3 sequence (DNA): TGTGCCAGCAGCTTTAGACAGGGGAGGACTGAAGCTTTCTTT. Translating gives CASSFRQGRTEAFF.

V usage is TRBV7-9 and J usage is TRBJ1-4; D might be TRBD1 (5 bases). Trimming stripped 4 bases from V and 6 bases from J, with 18 bases between. CDR3 size: 16 residues. CDR1 and CDR2 from the germline V gene are SEHNR and FQNEAQ (reference sequence). CDR3 amino acids: CASSSGTLNLDEKLFF. CDR3 sequence (DNA): TGTGCCAGCAGCTCCGGGACCCTAAACTTGGATGAAAAACTGTTTTTT.

The chain links TRBV6-5 to TRBJ1-1, with D possibly matching TRBD1 (6 bases). Germline V gene data show CDR1 as MNHEY and CDR2 as SVGAGI. This CDR3 comprises 14 residues. The V end was cut by 6 bases, the J end by 2 bases, with 13 bases between. The CDR3 region is CASSRTAANTEAFF. In DNA, the CDR3 is TGTGCCAGCAGCAGGACAGCGGCCAACACTGAAGCTTTCTTT.